The rows below give T cell receptor beta chains drawn from one sample of a study of shared clonotypes between healthy human individuals. Here immunoSEQ multiplex PCR was the method, and the copy in TCRdb shows in-frame clones only, minus some. The sample contains roughly 1,500,000 clones, 98% of which appear only once. The material sequenced was naive CD4+ T cells sorted from blood. Every receptor here comes from a man aged 25 to 40 in good health. The CDR3 runs from the conserved cysteine through the conserved F or W. Each record gives: D gene, J gene, CDR3 length, V gene, clone size, CDR3 protein, CDR3 DNA. D genes are given only for firm matches. Expanded clones are given a class, and other clones once, few, many or no size at all.

D gene: -
J gene: TRBJ2-6
CDR3 length: 16
V gene: TRBV5-5
clone size: -
CDR3 protein: CASSVTVGSGANVLTF
CDR3 DNA: TGTGCCAGCAGCGTGACGGTGGGCTCTGGGGCCAACGTCCTGACTTTC

D gene: TRBD2
J gene: TRBJ2-3
CDR3 length: 18
V gene: TRBV18
clone size: -
CDR3 protein: CASSPLSGRSYNSDTQYF
CDR3 DNA: TGTGCCAGCTCACCACTTAGCGGGAGATCCTACAACTCAGATACGCAGTATTTT

D gene: -
J gene: TRBJ1-5
CDR3 length: 14
V gene: TRBV15
clone size: -
CDR3 protein: CATSRDQGSQPQHF
CDR3 DNA: TGTGCCACCAGCAGAGATCAGGGATCTCAGCCCCAGCATTTT

D gene: -
J gene: TRBJ2-2
CDR3 length: 14
V gene: TRBV2
clone size: -
CDR3 protein: CASTEWTRTGELFF
CDR3 DNA: TGTGCCAGCACCGAGTGGACTCGGACCGGGGAGCTGTTTTTT

D gene: TRBD2
J gene: TRBJ2-7
CDR3 length: 15
V gene: TRBV4-1
clone size: -
CDR3 protein: CASSPWGLAGAEQYF
CDR3 DNA: TGCGCCAGCAGCCCTTGGGGACTAGCGGGAGCAGAGCAGTACTTC

D gene: -
J gene: TRBJ1-1
CDR3 length: 17
V gene: TRBV9
clone size: -
CDR3 protein: CASSVDIMGTTNTEAFF
CDR3 DNA: TGTGCCAGCAGCGTAGATATTATGGGGACAACGAACACTGAAGCTTTCTTT

D gene: -
J gene: TRBJ2-1
CDR3 length: 15
V gene: TRBV11-2
clone size: -
CDR3 protein: CASSPRTPLVAGQFF
CDR3 DNA: TGTGCCAGCAGCCCACGGACTCCATTGGTGGCGGGGCAGTTCTTC

D gene: TRBD1
J gene: TRBJ2-5
CDR3 length: 15
V gene: TRBV18
clone size: -
CDR3 protein: CASSLGQISLETQYF
CDR3 DNA: TGTGCCAGCTCACTGGGACAGATAAGCTTAGAGACCCAGTACTTC

D gene: -
J gene: TRBJ1-2
CDR3 length: 13
V gene: TRBV2
clone size: -
CDR3 protein: CASSAIANYGYTF
CDR3 DNA: TGTGCCAGCAGTGCCATAGCTAACTATGGCTACACCTTC

D gene: -
J gene: TRBJ1-1
CDR3 length: 14
V gene: TRBV6-5
clone size: -
CDR3 protein: CASSWGPPRTEAFF
CDR3 DNA: TGTGCCAGCAGCTGGGGCCCTCCGCGGACTGAAGCTTTCTTT

D gene: -
J gene: TRBJ2-1
CDR3 length: 15
V gene: TRBV5-1
clone size: -
CDR3 protein: CASSLDAGSYNEQFF
CDR3 DNA: TGCGCCAGCAGCTTGGATGCGGGGTCGTACAATGAGCAGTTCTTC

D gene: -
J gene: TRBJ2-3
CDR3 length: 14
V gene: TRBV18
clone size: -
CDR3 protein: CASIGRTNTDTQYF
CDR3 DNA: TGTGCCAGTATAGGACGGACTAACACAGATACGCAGTATTTT

D gene: -
J gene: TRBJ1-4
CDR3 length: 16
V gene: TRBV19
clone size: -
CDR3 protein: CASSSAGRVTNEKLFF
CDR3 DNA: TGTGCCAGTAGTTCTGCAGGGAGAGTAACTAATGAAAAACTGTTTTTT

D gene: -
J gene: TRBJ2-1
CDR3 length: 17
V gene: TRBV7-3
clone size: -
CDR3 protein: CASSLSVDFAADNEQFF
CDR3 DNA: TGTGCCAGCAGCTTAAGTGTCGATTTTGCAGCGGACAATGAGCAGTTCTTC

D gene: -
J gene: TRBJ1-2
CDR3 length: 11
V gene: TRBV11-2
clone size: -
CDR3 protein: CASSLGYGYTF
CDR3 DNA: TGTGCCAGCAGCCTGGGGTATGGCTACACCTTC

D gene: -
J gene: TRBJ2-7
CDR3 length: 12
V gene: TRBV10-3
clone size: -
CDR3 protein: CAIRGNFYEQYF
CDR3 DNA: TGTGCCATCAGAGGGAATTTCTACGAGCAGTACTTC

D gene: -
J gene: TRBJ2-3
CDR3 length: 17
V gene: TRBV5-6
clone size: -
CDR3 protein: CASSLRGSGSVTDTQYF
CDR3 DNA: TGTGCCAGCAGCTTGCGGGGGTCGGGCTCTGTCACAGATACGCAGTATTTT

D gene: TRBD2
J gene: TRBJ2-7
CDR3 length: 14
V gene: TRBV18
clone size: -
CDR3 protein: CASSLGGGDSEQYF
CDR3 DNA: TGTGCCAGCTCACTCGGGGGAGGGGACTCCGAGCAGTACTTC

D gene: -
J gene: TRBJ2-2
CDR3 length: 14
V gene: TRBV11-2
clone size: -
CDR3 protein: CASSFNRGAGELFF
CDR3 DNA: TGTGCCAGCAGCTTTAACCGGGGCGCCGGGGAGCTGTTTTTT

D gene: -
J gene: TRBJ1-2
CDR3 length: 17
V gene: TRBV18
clone size: -
CDR3 protein: CASSRPVGQGPYYGYTF
CDR3 DNA: TGTGCCAGCTCACGCCCTGTCGGTCAGGGGCCCTACTATGGCTACACCTTC

D gene: -
J gene: TRBJ2-5
CDR3 length: 13
V gene: TRBV14
clone size: -
CDR3 protein: CASSHIIQETQYF
CDR3 DNA: TGTGCCAGCAGCCACATAATCCAAGAGACCCAGTACTTC

D gene: -
J gene: TRBJ2-7
CDR3 length: 14
V gene: TRBV5-4
clone size: -
CDR3 protein: CASSLAVGTYEQYF
CDR3 DNA: TGTGCCAGCAGCTTGGCCGTGGGGACCTACGAGCAGTACTTC

D gene: TRBD1
J gene: TRBJ2-6
CDR3 length: 17
V gene: TRBV14
clone size: -
CDR3 protein: CASSYRDRASGANVLTF
CDR3 DNA: TGTGCCAGCAGCTACCGGGACAGGGCGTCTGGGGCCAACGTCCTGACTTTC

D gene: -
J gene: TRBJ2-2
CDR3 length: 14
V gene: TRBV5-5
clone size: once
CDR3 protein: CASSPSTNTGELFF
CDR3 DNA: TGTGCCAGCAGCCCTTCGACGAACACCGGGGAGCTGTTTTTT

D gene: -
J gene: TRBJ1-2
CDR3 length: 14
V gene: TRBV25-1
clone size: -
CDR3 protein: CASSDPLRPYGYTF
CDR3 DNA: TGTGCCAGCAGTGATCCCCTGAGGCCCTATGGCTACACCTTC

D gene: -
J gene: TRBJ2-1
CDR3 length: 16
V gene: TRBV5-4
clone size: -
CDR3 protein: CASSLGGDTFYNEQFF
CDR3 DNA: TGTGCCAGCAGCTTGGGCGGGGACACCTTCTACAATGAGCAGTTCTTC

D gene: -
J gene: TRBJ1-5
CDR3 length: 13
V gene: TRBV27
clone size: -
CDR3 protein: CASSPRGGEPQHF
CDR3 DNA: TGTGCCAGCAGCCCCCGGGGGGGTGAGCCCCAGCATTTT

D gene: TRBD2
J gene: TRBJ2-5
CDR3 length: 13
V gene: TRBV6-1
clone size: -
CDR3 protein: CASRRLAGETQYF
CDR3 DNA: TGTGCCAGCAGGAGACTAGCGGGGGAGACCCAGTACTTC

D gene: -
J gene: TRBJ2-1
CDR3 length: 14
V gene: TRBV11-3
clone size: -
CDR3 protein: CASSFSGQPNEQFF
CDR3 DNA: TGTGCCAGCAGCTTTTCGGGGCAGCCCAATGAGCAGTTCTTC

D gene: -
J gene: TRBJ2-5
CDR3 length: 12
V gene: TRBV27
clone size: -
CDR3 protein: CASSPDRETQYF
CDR3 DNA: TGTGCCAGCAGTCCCGACAGGGAGACCCAGTACTTC

D gene: TRBD1
J gene: TRBJ1-1
CDR3 length: 13
V gene: TRBV28
clone size: once
CDR3 protein: CASESGGFSEAFF
CDR3 DNA: TGTGCCAGCGAGTCAGGGGGCTTCTCTGAAGCTTTCTTT

D gene: -
J gene: TRBJ1-2
CDR3 length: 15
V gene: TRBV7-2
clone size: -
CDR3 protein: CASSLARLGNYGYTF
CDR3 DNA: TGTGCCAGCAGCTTAGCTAGACTGGGTAACTATGGCTACACCTTC

D gene: -
J gene: TRBJ2-7
CDR3 length: 16
V gene: TRBV27
clone size: -
CDR3 protein: CASSLYPRPGPYEQYF
CDR3 DNA: TGTGCCAGCAGTTTATACCCCCGACCGGGCCCCTACGAGCAGTACTTC

D gene: -
J gene: TRBJ2-7
CDR3 length: 14
V gene: TRBV6-1
clone size: -
CDR3 protein: CASRGFTTAYEQYF
CDR3 DNA: TGTGCCAGCAGGGGCTTTACGACTGCCTACGAGCAGTACTTC

D gene: -
J gene: TRBJ1-2
CDR3 length: 15
V gene: TRBV4-2
clone size: -
CDR3 protein: CASSQDGRANYGYTF
CDR3 DNA: TGTGCCAGCAGCCAAGATGGCAGGGCTAACTATGGCTACACCTTC

D gene: -
J gene: TRBJ1-5
CDR3 length: 15
V gene: TRBV29-1
clone size: -
CDR3 protein: CSVVERGSSNQPQHF
CDR3 DNA: TGCAGCGTTGTGGAGCGGGGGTCGAGCAATCAGCCCCAGCATTTT

D gene: -
J gene: TRBJ2-5
CDR3 length: 13
V gene: TRBV5-1
clone size: -
CDR3 protein: CASSLLREETQYF
CDR3 DNA: TGCGCCAGCAGCTTGCTCAGGGAAGAGACCCAGTACTTC

D gene: TRBD1
J gene: TRBJ1-1
CDR3 length: 12
V gene: TRBV28
clone size: once
CDR3 protein: CASSQMTGKAFF
CDR3 DNA: TGTGCCAGCAGTCAAATGACAGGGAAAGCTTTCTTT

D gene: -
J gene: TRBJ1-1
CDR3 length: 14
V gene: TRBV11-2
clone size: -
CDR3 protein: CASSLVGGPTEAFF
CDR3 DNA: TGTGCCAGCAGCTTAGTTGGGGGTCCCACTGAAGCTTTCTTT

D gene: -
J gene: TRBJ2-5
CDR3 length: 16
V gene: TRBV7-6
clone size: -
CDR3 protein: CASSAGLGVGQETQYF
CDR3 DNA: TGTGCCAGCAGCGCCGGCTTAGGGGTAGGCCAAGAGACCCAGTACTTC

D gene: TRBD2
J gene: TRBJ2-3
CDR3 length: 16
V gene: TRBV10-2
clone size: -
CDR3 protein: CASSEGTSGRTDTQYF
CDR3 DNA: TGCGCCAGCAGTGAAGGGACTAGCGGCCGCACAGATACGCAGTATTTT

D gene: -
J gene: TRBJ1-1
CDR3 length: 16
V gene: TRBV7-3
clone size: -
CDR3 protein: CASSLVGRIGDTEAFF
CDR3 DNA: TGTGCCAGCAGCTTAGTCGGCAGGATCGGTGACACTGAAGCTTTCTTT

D gene: TRBD1
J gene: TRBJ2-2
CDR3 length: 15
V gene: TRBV7-9
clone size: -
CDR3 protein: CAMTWGQKNTGELFF
CDR3 DNA: TGTGCCATGACGTGGGGACAGAAGAACACCGGGGAGCTGTTTTTT

D gene: -
J gene: TRBJ2-7
CDR3 length: 15
V gene: TRBV18
clone size: -
CDR3 protein: CASSPTGPSSYEQYF
CDR3 DNA: TGTGCCAGCTCACCTACGGGGCCGAGCTCCTACGAGCAGTACTTC